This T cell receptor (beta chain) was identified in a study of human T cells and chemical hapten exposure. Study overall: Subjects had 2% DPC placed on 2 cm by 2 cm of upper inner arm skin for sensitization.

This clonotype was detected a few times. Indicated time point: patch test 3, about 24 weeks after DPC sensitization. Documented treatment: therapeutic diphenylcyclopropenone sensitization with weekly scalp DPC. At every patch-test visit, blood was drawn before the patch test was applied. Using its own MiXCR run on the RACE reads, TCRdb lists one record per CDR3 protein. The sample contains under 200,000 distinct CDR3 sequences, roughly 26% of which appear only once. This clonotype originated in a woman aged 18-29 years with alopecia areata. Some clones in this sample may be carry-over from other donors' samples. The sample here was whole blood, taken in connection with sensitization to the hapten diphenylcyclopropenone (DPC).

The CDR3 bases are TGTGCCAGCAGCTCCCTTCTAGTAGCCGGGGAGCTGTTTTTT. Encoded protein: CASSSLLVAGELFF. The chain combines TRBV9 with TRBJ2-2; D remains unclear. This CDR3 contains 14 residues. Trimming cost V 4 bases and J 6 bases, with 13 bases left between them. Germline loops: CDR1 SGDLS, CDR2 YYNGEE.